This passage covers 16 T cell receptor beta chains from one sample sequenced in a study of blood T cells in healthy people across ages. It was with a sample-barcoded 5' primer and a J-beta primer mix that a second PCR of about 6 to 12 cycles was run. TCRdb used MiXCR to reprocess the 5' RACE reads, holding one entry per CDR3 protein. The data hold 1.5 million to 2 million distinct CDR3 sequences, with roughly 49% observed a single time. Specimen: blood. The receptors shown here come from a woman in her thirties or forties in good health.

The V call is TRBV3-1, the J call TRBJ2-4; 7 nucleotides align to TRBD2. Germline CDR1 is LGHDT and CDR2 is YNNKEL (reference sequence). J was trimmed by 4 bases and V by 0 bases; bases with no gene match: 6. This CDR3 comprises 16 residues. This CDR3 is CASSQDLGGTKNIQYF. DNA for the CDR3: TGTGCCAGCAGCCAAGATTTGGGGGGGACGAAAAACATTCAGTACTTC.

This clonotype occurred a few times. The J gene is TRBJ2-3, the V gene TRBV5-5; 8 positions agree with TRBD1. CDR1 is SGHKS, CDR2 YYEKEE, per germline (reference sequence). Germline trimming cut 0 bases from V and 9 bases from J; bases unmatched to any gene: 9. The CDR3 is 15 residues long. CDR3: CASSLDRGTERTQYF. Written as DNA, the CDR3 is TGTGCCAGCAGCTTGGACAGGGGGACAGAGAGAACGCAGTATTTT.

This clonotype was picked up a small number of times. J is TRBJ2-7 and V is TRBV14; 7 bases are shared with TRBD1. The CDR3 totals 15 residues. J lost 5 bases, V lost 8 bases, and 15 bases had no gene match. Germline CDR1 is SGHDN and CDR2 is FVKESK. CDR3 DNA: TGTGCCAGCTCTGGTGAAACCGACAGGGTCCACGAGCAGTACTTC. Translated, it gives CASSGETDRVHEQYF.

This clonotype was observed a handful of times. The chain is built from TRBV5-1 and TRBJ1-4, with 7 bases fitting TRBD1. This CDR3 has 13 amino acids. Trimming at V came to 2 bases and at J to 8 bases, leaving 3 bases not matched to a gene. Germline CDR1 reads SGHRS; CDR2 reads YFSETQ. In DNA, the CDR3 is TGCGCCAGCAGCTTTGGGACAGAAGAAAAACTGTTTTTT. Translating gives CASSFGTEEKLFF.

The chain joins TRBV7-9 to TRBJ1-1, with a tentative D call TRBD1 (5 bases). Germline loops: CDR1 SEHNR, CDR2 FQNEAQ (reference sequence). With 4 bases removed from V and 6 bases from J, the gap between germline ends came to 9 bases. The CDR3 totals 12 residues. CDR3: CASSSPGPEAFF. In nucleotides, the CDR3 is TGTGCCAGCAGCTCCCCGGGACCTGAAGCTTTCTTT.

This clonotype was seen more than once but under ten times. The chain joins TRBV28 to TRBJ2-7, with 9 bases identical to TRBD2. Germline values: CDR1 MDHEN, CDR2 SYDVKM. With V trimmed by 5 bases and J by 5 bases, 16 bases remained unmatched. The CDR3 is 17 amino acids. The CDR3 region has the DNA TGTGCCAGCAGTGAATTTCGGGGACTAGCTGCCTACGACGAGCAGTACTTC. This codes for CASSEFRGLAAYDEQYF.

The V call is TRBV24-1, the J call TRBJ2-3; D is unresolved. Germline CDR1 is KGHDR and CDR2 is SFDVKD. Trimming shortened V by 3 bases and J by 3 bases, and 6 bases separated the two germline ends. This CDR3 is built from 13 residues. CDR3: CATSDPRTDTQYF. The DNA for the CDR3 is TGTGCCACCAGTGATCCTCGTACAGATACGCAGTATTTT.

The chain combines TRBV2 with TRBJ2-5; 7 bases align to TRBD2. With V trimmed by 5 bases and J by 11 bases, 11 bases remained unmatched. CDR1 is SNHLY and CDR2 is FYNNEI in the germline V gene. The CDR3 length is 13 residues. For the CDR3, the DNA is TGTGCCAGCAGTTGGAGGACTAGAGATGAGCAGTACTTC. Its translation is CASSWRTRDEQYF.

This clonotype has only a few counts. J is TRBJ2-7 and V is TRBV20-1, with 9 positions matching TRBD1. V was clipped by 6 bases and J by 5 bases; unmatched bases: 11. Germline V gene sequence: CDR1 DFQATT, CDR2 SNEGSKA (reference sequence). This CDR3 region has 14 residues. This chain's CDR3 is CSAPRQGGTDEQYF. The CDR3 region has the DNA TGCAGTGCCCCCAGACAGGGGGGAACTGACGAGCAGTACTTC.

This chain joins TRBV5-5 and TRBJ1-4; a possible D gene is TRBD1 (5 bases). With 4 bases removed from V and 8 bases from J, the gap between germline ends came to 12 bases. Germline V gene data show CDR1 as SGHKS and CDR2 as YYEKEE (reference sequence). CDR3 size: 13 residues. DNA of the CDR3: TGTGCCAGCAGCGGGACTAGTCGGGAAAAACTGTTTTTT. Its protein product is CASSGTSREKLFF.

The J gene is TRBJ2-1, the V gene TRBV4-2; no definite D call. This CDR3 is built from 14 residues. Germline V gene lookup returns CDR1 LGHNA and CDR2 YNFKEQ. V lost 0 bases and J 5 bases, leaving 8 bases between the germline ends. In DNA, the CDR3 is TGTGCCAGCAGCCAAGAACCAGGACACAATGAGCAGTTCTTC. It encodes CASSQEPGHNEQFF.

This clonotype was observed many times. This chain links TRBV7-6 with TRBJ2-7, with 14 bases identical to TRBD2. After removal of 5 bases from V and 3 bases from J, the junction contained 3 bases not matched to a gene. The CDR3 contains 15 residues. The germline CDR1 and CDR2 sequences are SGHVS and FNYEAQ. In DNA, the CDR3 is TGTGCCAGCAGCCCTGGACTAGCGGGGGGCTACGAGCAGTACTTC. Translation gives CASSPGLAGGYEQYF.

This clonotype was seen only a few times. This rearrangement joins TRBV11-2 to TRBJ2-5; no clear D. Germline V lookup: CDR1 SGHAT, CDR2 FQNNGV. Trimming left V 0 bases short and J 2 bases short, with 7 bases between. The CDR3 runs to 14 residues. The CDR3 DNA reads TGTGCCAGCAGCTTAGACAGGACGCAAGAGACCCAGTACTTC. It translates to CASSLDRTQETQYF.

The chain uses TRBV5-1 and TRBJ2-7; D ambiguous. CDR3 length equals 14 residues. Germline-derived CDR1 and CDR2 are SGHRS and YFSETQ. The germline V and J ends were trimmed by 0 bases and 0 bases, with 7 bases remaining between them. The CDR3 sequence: CASSLGSHSYEQYF. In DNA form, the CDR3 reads TGCGCCAGCAGCTTGGGGTCCCACTCCTACGAGCAGTACTTC.

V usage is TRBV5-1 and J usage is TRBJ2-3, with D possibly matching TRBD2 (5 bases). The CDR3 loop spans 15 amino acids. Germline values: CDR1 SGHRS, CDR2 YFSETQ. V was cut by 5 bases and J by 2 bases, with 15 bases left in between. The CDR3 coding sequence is TGCGCCAGCAGTTTGTTTGGGGAGCTCACAGATACGCAGTATTTT. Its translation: CASSLFGELTDTQYF.

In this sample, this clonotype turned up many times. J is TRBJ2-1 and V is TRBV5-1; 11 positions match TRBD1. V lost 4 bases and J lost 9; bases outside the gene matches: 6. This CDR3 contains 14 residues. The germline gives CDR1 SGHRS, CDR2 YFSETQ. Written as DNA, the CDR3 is TGCGCCAGCAGCCTTCGGGACAGGGGGACTGAGCAGTTCTTC. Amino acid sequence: CASSLRDRGTEQFF.